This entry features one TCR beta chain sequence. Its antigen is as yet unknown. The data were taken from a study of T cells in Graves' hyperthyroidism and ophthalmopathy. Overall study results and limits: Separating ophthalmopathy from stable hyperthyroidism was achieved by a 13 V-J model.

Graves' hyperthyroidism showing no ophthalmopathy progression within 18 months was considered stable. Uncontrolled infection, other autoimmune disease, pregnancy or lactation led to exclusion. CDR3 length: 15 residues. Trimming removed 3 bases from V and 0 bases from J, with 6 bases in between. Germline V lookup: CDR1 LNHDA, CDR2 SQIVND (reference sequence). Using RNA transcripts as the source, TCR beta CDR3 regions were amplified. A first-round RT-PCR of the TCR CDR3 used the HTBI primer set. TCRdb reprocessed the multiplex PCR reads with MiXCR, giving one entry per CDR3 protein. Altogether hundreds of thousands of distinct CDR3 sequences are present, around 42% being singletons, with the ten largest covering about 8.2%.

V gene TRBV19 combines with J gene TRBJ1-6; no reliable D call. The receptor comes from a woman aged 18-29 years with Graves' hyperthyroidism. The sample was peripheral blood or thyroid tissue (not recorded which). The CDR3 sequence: CASSMGSSYNSPLHF. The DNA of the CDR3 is TGTGCCAGTAGTATGGGGAGCTCCTATAATTCACCCCTCCACTTT.